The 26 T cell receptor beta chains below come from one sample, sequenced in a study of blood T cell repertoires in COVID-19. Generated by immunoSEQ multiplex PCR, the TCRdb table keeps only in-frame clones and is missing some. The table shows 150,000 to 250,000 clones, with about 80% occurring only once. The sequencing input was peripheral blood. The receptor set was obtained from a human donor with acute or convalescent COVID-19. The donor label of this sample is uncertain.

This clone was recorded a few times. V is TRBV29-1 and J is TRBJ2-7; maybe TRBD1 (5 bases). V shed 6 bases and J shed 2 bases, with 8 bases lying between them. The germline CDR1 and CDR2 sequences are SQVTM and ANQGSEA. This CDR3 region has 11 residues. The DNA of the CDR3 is TGCAGCGTCATGACAGCCTACGAGCAGTACTTC. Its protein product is CSVMTAYEQYF.

CDR3 nucleotides: TGTGCCAGCAGCGCGCGACTAGCGGAGTACAATGAGCAGTTCTTC. Amino acids: CASSARLAEYNEQFF. The V gene is TRBV9, the J gene TRBJ2-1; 9 nucleotides align to TRBD2. The CDR3 contains 15 residues. V shed 3 bases, J shed 4 bases, and the junction held 5 bases outside the gene matches. In germline, CDR1 is SGDLS, CDR2 YYNGEE.

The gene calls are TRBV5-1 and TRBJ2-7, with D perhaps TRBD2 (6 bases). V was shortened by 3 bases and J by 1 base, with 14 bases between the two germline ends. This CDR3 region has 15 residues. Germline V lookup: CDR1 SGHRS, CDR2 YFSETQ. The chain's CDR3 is CASSSGSGGSYEQYF. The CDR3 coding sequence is TGCGCCAGCAGCTCTGGTAGCGGAGGATCCTACGAGCAGTACTTC. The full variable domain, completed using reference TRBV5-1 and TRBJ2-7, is KAGVTQTPRYLIKTRGQQVTLSCSPISGHRSVSWYQQTPGQGLQFLFEYFSETQRNKGNFPGRFSGRQFSNSRSEMNVSTLELGDSALYLCASSSGSGGSYEQYFGPGTRLTVT.

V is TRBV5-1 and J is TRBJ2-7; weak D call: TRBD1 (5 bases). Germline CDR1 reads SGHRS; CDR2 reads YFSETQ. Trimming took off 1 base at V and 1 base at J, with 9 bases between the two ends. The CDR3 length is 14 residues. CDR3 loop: CASSLWGGSYEQYF. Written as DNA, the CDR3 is TGCGCCAGCAGCTTGTGGGGCGGTTCCTACGAGCAGTACTTC.

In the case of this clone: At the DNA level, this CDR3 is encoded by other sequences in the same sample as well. The CDR3 spells CASSLAAGPYNEQFF. The CDR3 DNA follows: TGTGCCAGCAGCTTAGCAGCGGGACCCTACAATGAGCAGTTCTTC. The chain uses TRBV11-2 and TRBJ2-1; 7 nucleotides align to TRBD2. V lost 1 base and J lost 2; bases outside the gene matches: 2. CDR3 size: 15 residues. CDR1 and CDR2 (germline): SGHAT, FQNNGV.

CDR3 amino acids: CASSFGTNQPQHF. DNA for the CDR3: TGTGCCAGCAGTTTCGGGACAAATCAGCCCCAGCATTTT. V usage is TRBV6-5 and J usage is TRBJ1-5; the D gene is possibly TRBD1 (6 bases). Per the germline V gene, CDR1 is MNHEY and CDR2 is SVGAGI. The ends were cut back, 4 bases at V and 4 bases at J, with 8 bases in the middle. The CDR3 consists of 13 residues.

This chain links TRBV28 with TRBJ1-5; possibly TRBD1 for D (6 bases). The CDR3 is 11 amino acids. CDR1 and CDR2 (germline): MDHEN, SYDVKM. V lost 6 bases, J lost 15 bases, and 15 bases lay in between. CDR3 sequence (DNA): TGTGCCAGCAGGCTCCGGGACACCCTGCATTTT. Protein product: CASRLRDTLHF.

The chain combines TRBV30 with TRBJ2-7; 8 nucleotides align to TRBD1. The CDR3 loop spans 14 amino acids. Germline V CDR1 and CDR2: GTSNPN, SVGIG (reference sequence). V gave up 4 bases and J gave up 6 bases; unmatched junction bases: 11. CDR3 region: CAWTTGTGGREQYF. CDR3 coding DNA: TGTGCCTGGACCACCGGGACAGGTGGCCGCGAGCAGTACTTC.

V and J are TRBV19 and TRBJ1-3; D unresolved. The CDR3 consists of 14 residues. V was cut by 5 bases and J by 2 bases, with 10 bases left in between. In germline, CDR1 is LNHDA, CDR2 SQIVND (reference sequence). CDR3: CASSFRGPGNTIYF. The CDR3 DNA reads TGTGCCAGTAGTTTTCGTGGGCCTGGAAACACCATATATTTT.

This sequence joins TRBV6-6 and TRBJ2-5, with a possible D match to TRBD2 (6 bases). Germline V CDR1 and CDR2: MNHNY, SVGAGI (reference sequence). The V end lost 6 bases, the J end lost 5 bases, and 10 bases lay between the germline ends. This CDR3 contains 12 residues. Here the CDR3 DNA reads TGTGCCAGCAGCCCGGAGGGGGAGACCCAGTACTTC. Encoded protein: CASSPEGETQYF.

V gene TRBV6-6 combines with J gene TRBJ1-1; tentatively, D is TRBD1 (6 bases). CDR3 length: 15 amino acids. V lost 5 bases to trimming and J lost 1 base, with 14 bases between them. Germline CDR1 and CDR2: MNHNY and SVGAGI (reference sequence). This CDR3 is CASSPTGTGNTEAFF. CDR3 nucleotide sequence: TGTGCCAGCAGTCCAACAGGGACCGGGAACACTGAAGCTTTCTTT.

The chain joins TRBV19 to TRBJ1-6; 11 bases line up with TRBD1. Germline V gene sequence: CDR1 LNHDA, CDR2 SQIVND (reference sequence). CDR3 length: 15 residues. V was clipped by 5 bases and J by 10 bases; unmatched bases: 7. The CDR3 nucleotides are TGTGCCAGTAGTGCTCGGACAGGGGGCGGCTCACCCCTCCACTTT. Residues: CASSARTGGGSPLHF.

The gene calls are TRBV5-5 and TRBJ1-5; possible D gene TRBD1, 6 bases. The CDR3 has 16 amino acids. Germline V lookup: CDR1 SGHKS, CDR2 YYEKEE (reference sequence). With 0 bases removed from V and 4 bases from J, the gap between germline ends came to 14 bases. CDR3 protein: CASSLVGGQGNQPQHF. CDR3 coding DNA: TGTGCCAGCAGCTTGGTCGGCGGCCAGGGGAATCAGCCCCAGCATTTT.

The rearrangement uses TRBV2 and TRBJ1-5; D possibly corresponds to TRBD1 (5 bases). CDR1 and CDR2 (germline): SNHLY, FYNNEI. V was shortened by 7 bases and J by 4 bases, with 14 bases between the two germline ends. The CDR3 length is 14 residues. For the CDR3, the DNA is TGTGCCAGCAATATAGGTGGGGGGAATCAGCCCCAGCATTTT. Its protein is CASNIGGGNQPQHF.

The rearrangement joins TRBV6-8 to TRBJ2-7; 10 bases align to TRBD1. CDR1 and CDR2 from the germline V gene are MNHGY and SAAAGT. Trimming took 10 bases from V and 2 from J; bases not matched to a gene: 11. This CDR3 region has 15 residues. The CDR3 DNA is TGTGCCAAGGGACAGGGGAAAATAGAGGCCTACGAGCAGTACTTC. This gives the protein CAKGQGKIEAYEQYF.

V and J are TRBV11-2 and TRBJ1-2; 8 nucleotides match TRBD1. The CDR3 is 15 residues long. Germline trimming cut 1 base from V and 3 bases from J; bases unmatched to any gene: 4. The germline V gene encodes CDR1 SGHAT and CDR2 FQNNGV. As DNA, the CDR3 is TGTGCCAGCAGCTTAGGGGGACAGGCCCACTATGGCTACACCTTC. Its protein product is CASSLGGQAHYGYTF.

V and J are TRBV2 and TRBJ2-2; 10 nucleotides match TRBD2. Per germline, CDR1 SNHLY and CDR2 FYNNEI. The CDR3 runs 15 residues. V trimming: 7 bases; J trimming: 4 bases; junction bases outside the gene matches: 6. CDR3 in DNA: TGTGCCAGCACTCGTCTAGCGGGAGCCACCGGGGAGCTGTTTTTT. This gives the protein CASTRLAGATGELFF. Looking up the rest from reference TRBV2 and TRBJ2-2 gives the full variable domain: EPEVTQTPSHQVTQMGQEVILRCVPISNHLYFYWYRQILGQKVEFLVSFYNNEISEKSEIFDDQFSVERPDGSNFTLKIRSTKLEDSAMYFCASTRLAGATGELFFGEGSRLTVL.

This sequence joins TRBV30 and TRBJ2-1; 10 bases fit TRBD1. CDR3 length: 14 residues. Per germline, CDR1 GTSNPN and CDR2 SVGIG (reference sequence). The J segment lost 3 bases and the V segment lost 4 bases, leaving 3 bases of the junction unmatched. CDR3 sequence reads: CAWNRDRGYNEQFF. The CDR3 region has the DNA TGTGCCTGGAACCGGGACAGGGGCTACAATGAGCAGTTCTTC.

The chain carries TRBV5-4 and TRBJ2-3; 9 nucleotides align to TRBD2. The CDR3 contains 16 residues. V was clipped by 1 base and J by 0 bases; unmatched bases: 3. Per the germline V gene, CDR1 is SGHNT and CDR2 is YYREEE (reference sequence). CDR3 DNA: TGTGCCAGCAGCTTGCCTAGCGGGATAAGCACAGATACGCAGTATTTT. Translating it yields CASSLPSGISTDTQYF.

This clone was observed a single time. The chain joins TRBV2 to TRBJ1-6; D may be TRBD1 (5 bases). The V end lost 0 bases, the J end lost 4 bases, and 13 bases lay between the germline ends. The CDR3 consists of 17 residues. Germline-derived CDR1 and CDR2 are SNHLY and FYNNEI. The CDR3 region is CASSEALPDRYNSPLHF. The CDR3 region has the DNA TGTGCCAGCAGTGAAGCGCTTCCCGACAGATATAATTCACCCCTCCACTTT. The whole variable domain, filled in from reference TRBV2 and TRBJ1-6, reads EPEVTQTPSHQVTQMGQEVILRCVPISNHLYFYWYRQILGQKVEFLVSFYNNEISEKSEIFDDQFSVERPDGSNFTLKIRSTKLEDSAMYFCASSEALPDRYNSPLHFGNGTRLTVT.

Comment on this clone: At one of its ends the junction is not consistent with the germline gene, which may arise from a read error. The CDR3, as DNA: TGTGCCAGCAACTTAGGGACAGGGAGAGAGACCCAGTACTTC. Residues: CASNLGTGRETQYF. The chain employs TRBV7-8 and TRBJ2-5; 9 positions agree with TRBD1. CDR1 and CDR2 from the germline V gene are SGHVS and FQNEAQ. CDR3 length equals 14 residues.

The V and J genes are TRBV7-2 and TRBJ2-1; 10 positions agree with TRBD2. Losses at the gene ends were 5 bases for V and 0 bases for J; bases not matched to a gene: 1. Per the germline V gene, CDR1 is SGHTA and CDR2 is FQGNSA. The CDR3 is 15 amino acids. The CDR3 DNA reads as TGTGCCAGCAGCCCTAGCGGGAGCTCCTACAATGAGCAGTTCTTC. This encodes CASSPSGSSYNEQFF.

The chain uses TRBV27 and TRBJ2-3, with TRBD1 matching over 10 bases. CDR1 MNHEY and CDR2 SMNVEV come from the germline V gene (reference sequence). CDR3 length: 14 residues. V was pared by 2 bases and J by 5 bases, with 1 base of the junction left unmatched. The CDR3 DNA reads TGTGCCAGCAGTTTAGGACAGGGGGTAGATACGCAGTATTTT. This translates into CASSLGQGVDTQYF.

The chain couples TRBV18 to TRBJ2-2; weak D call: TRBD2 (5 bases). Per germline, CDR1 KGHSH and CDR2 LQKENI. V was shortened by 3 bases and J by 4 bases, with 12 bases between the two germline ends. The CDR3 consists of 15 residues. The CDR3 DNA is TGTGCCAGCTCACCCCCGGGAAGTCCCACCGGGGAGCTGTTTTTT. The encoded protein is CASSPPGSPTGELFF.

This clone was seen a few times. The CDR3 region is CASSPTSGLNTGELFF. DNA for the CDR3: TGTGCCAGCAGTCCTACTAGCGGGTTGAACACCGGGGAGCTGTTTTTT. The V call is TRBV3-1 (or the pseudogene TRBV3-2), the J call TRBJ2-2; TRBD2 aligns across 9 bases. This CDR3 comprises 16 residues. Germline values: CDR1 LGHDT, CDR2 YNNKEL (reference sequence). J gave up 1 base and V 6 bases, and 6 bases lay outside the gene matches.

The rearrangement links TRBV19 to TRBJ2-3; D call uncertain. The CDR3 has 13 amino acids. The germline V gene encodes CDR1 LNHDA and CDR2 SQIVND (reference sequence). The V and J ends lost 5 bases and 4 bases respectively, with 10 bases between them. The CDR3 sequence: CASSPRPSDTQYF. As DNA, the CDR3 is TGTGCCAGTAGTCCCCGTCCCTCAGATACGCAGTATTTT.